This TCR beta chain was identified in a study of blood T cell repertoires in COVID-19 (dated by TCRdb to 2018 to 2021). Notes on the research overall: Samples from collaborators originated in the United States, Italy and Spain and spanned both the acute and convalescent phases of COVID-19. The material from the prospective study consisted of cDNA or gDNA derived from T cells, B-cell-depleted T cells, or PBMCs. The dataset comprised deeply sampled blood TCRbeta repertoires from subjects exposed to, actively infected with, or recovered from COVID-19. The repertoires were released in a freely available public database meant as a resource for research on the immune response to SARS-CoV-2. The samples were drawn from two sources: the first 160 participants of the ongoing ImmuneRACE study, and 1,000 to 1,500 subjects contributed by 6 global collaborators. Sample metadata almost always included a de-identified subject ID, COVID-19 status, age in years and sex. Where available, HLA class I and class II types were obtained from metadata supplied by the sample provider rather than from assay-based typing. On the study overall, not on this receptor specifically: Clinical and demographic metadata were provided uncurated, with the amount varying by source and participant.

A note on this clone: No antigen is known for it. Base qualities are not recorded, but no much larger clone differs from it by a single base.

The collaborating institutions used their own protocols to collect whole blood in K2EDTA tubes. Collaborator samples were shipped for TCRbeta analysis as frozen whole blood, isolated PBMCs, or DNA extracted from either sample type. V lost 4 bases and J lost 4 bases, and the count of bases not matched to a germline gene is 8. The germline V gene provides CDR1 MGHRA and CDR2 YSYEKL. From its cysteine to its phenylalanine, the CDR3 spans 15 amino acids. The retained sequence is limited to the CDR3, 45 bases, with the frame set at the first base. TCRbeta CDR3 regions were amplified from genomic DNA using the immunoSEQ Assay, a bias-controlled multiplex PCR. On the study's bioinformatics: The number of nucleated cells in each sample was estimated by amplification of reference gene primers within the assay. To quantify the absolute abundance of each unique TCRbeta CDR3 rearrangement, sequence reads were collapsed and filtered. For each sample, productive Simpson clonality was calculated as the square root of Simpson's diversity index across productive rearrangements. TCRdb holds this immuneACCESS table with in-frame rearrangements only. Some clones are missing; in checked studies, unresolved V genes explain under half, and the rest has no known cause. From that table come the V and J calls and clone size; the DNA was used to work out D and trimming. The sample yields about 94,000 clones; 65% to 85% were counted once. The top ten constitute 6.3% of the sample.

The TCR originated in a man aged 60-69 years with acute or convalescent COVID-19. The sequence links TRBV4-1 to TRBJ2-3; the junction holds 7 bases that match TRBD2. Sample: peripheral blood. The DNA sequence is TGCGCCAGCAGCCCAGAGGCGCTAGCGGCAGATACGCAGTATTTT. Translated, this gives CASSPEALAADTQYF.